This TCR beta chain was sequenced during a study of cytomegalovirus exposure and HLA in healthy donors. For the study at large: As an earlier analysis found, 150 million to 200 million T cells yielded 100 million to 130 million unique TCR beta sequences.

With 60 Vbeta and 13 Jbeta primers, the PCR was carried out. The protocol was immunoSEQ multiplex PCR, while the TCRdb copy is restricted to in-frame clones and leaves out a portion. The sample lists approximately 170,000 clones, approximately 80% occurring once. This CDR3 is built from 13 residues. Trimming cost V 5 bases and J 8 bases; bases outside gene matches: 5. Germline V gene data show CDR1 as MNHNS and CDR2 as SASEGT. Whole-study results and caveats: Data from an earlier analysis indicated that most TCR beta V segments were productive either about 87% or about 30% of the time. Most TCR sequences proved rare, with some public TCRs found in many donors.

This clone was observed a single time. Its cognate antigen is unknown. The sample taken for sequencing was PBMCs. This rearrangement joins TRBV6-1 to TRBJ1-1; TRBD1 agrees at 10 bases. The receptor was derived from a boy aged 2 to 10 in good health and CMV-seronegative. CDR3 bases: TGTGCCAGCAGTCCGGGGGGACAGGGGGAAGCTTTCTTT. This gives the protein CASSPGGQGEAFF.